A selection of T cell receptor beta chains follows, all from one sample in a study of blood T cell repertoires in COVID-19. Clones were sequenced by immunoSEQ multiplex PCR, and TCRdb holds only the in-frame ones, with some missing. Here the sample spans 220,000 or so clones, roughly 89% being singletons. The specimen was PBMCs or T cells enriched from blood (not recorded which). The receptors were sampled from a young man who had been exposed to COVID-19. The CDR3 runs from the conserved cysteine through the conserved F or W. D genes are given only for firm matches. The listing skips clone size in some rows; elsewhere it reads once, few, many or a size class.

d_call | j_call | v_call | clone_size | cdr3_nt | cdr3_aa
NA | TRBJ1-2 | TRBV4-1 | NA | TGCGCCAGCAGCCCCCAGGGTTTGGTGGGCTATGGCTACACCTTC | CASSPQGLVGYGYTF
NA | TRBJ2-3 | TRBV19 | NA | TGTGCCAGTAGTATAGTAAGGAGGACAGCTAGCACAGATACGCAGTATTTT | CASSIVRRTASTDTQYF
TRBD1 | TRBJ2-7 | TRBV5-1 | NA | TGCGCCAGCAGCGCCGGGACAGGGAATCTCGAGCAGTACTTC | CASSAGTGNLEQYF
TRBD1 | TRBJ1-2 | TRBV4-1 | NA | TGCGCCAGCAGCCCACAGGGGAACTATGGCTACACCTTC | CASSPQGNYGYTF
NA | TRBJ2-1 | TRBV5-6 | NA | TGTGCCAGCAGTTTGGGGTCCGGGACAAGCCTATACAATGAGCAGTTCTTC | CASSLGSGTSLYNEQFF
TRBD1 | TRBJ2-5 | TRBV6-5 | NA | TGTGCCAGCAGTCAGGGACAGGCGGGTTTGGAGACCCAGTACTTC | CASSQGQAGLETQYF
TRBD2 | TRBJ2-3 | TRBV5-1 | NA | TGCGCCAGCAGCCCGACGGGAGGGGACACAGATACGCAGTATTTT | CASSPTGGDTDTQYF
TRBD1 | TRBJ2-3 | TRBV9 | NA | TGTGCCAGCACTGCAGGGGACAGCTACACAGATACGCAGTATTTT | CASTAGDSYTDTQYF
NA | TRBJ1-2 | TRBV6-5 | few | TGTGCCAGCATTGCCCCAGGGATCTATGGCTACACCTTC | CASIAPGIYGYTF
TRBD1 | TRBJ1-2 | TRBV19 | NA | TGTGCCAGTAGTAACCAGGGGGCGCCCTCTCCTAGGATTCACTATGGCTACACCTTC | CASSNQGAPSPRIHYGYTF
TRBD1 | TRBJ2-2 | TRBV6-6 | NA | TGTGCCAGCAATGACAGGGGGCAAACCGGGGAGCTGTTTTTT | CASNDRGQTGELFF
TRBD2 | TRBJ2-1 | TRBV3-1/TRBV3-2 | NA | TGTGCCAGCAGCCCCAGGATGCTAGCGGGGACGGGTGAGCAGTTCTTC | CASSPRMLAGTGEQFF
NA | TRBJ2-6 | TRBV15 | NA | TGTGCCACCAGCACCCACGGGGGTAGTGGGGCCAACGTCCTGACTTTC | CATSTHGGSGANVLTF
TRBD1 | TRBJ2-7 | TRBV7-6 | NA | TGTGCCAGCAGCTTAGGCCGTGGACAGGGGTTAATAAGTTACGAGCAGTACTTC | CASSLGRGQGLISYEQYF
TRBD1 | TRBJ2-7 | TRBV5-4 | NA | TGTGCCAGCAGCCCCCGGGACAGGTCCTACGAGCAGTACTTC | CASSPRDRSYEQYF
TRBD2 | TRBJ2-1 | TRBV7-9 | NA | TGTGCCAGCAGCTTAGTTAGCGGGGGGGACAATGAGCAGTTCTTC | CASSLVSGGDNEQFF
TRBD1 | TRBJ1-2 | TRBV29-1 | NA | TGCAGCGTTGGGACAGGGAAAGGCTACACCTTC | CSVGTGKGYTF
NA | TRBJ2-3 | TRBV4-1 | NA | TGCGCCAGCAGCCAACTAGGGAGTAGCACAGATACGCAGTATTTT | CASSQLGSSTDTQYF
TRBD1 | TRBJ1-3 | TRBV3-1/TRBV3-2 | NA | TGTGCCAGCAGCCAAGATTACCCAGGGGGCACTGGAAACACCATATATTTT | CASSQDYPGGTGNTIYF
NA | TRBJ2-2 | TRBV29-1 | NA | TGCAGCGTTGGTTTGAGGACATCGGCCGGGGAGCTGTTTTTT | CSVGLRTSAGELFF
NA | TRBJ1-3 | TRBV5-4 | NA | TGTGCCAGCAGCTTTGGGGGGAATGGAAACACCATATATTTT | CASSFGGNGNTIYF
TRBD1 | TRBJ1-6 | TRBV7-9 | NA | TGTGCCAGCAGCCCCCAGTGGGACAGCTCCTATAATTCACCCCTCCACTTT | CASSPQWDSSYNSPLHF
NA | TRBJ2-3 | TRBV6-5 | NA | TGTGCCAGTAGTCAGGGGAGCGGCACAGATACGCAGTATTTT | CASSQGSGTDTQYF
NA | TRBJ1-3 | TRBV29-1 | few | TGCAGCGCTAGCCCCACAGGGTATGGAAACACCATATATTTT | CSASPTGYGNTIYF
TRBD1 | TRBJ1-6 | TRBV13 | NA | TGTGCCAGCAGCTTACGATCAGGGCGTGGGACAGACAATTCACCCCTCCACTTT | CASSLRSGRGTDNSPLHF
NA | TRBJ2-2 | TRBV4-1 | NA | TGCGCCAGCAGCCCCAGACAGAACACCGGGGAGCTGTTTTTT | CASSPRQNTGELFF
TRBD1 | TRBJ2-2 | TRBV4-1 | NA | TGCGCCAGCAGCCACGAAGACAGGGACACCGGGGAGCTGTTTTTT | CASSHEDRDTGELFF
TRBD1 | TRBJ1-5 | TRBV9 | NA | TGTGCCAGCAGCGTAGGAACAGGGGGGAATCAGCCCCAGCATTTT | CASSVGTGGNQPQHF
NA | TRBJ1-2 | TRBV2 | NA | TGTGCCAGCAGGACCACTACAGGGAGGGTCTATGGCTACACCTTC | CASRTTTGRVYGYTF
TRBD2 | TRBJ2-5 | TRBV11-3 | NA | TGTGCCAGCAGCGTACGATCTAGCGGGGGGTCAGAGACCCAGTACTTC | CASSVRSSGGSETQYF
NA | TRBJ2-2 | TRBV11-3 | NA | TGTGCCAGCAGCCGAGGGGGTACCGGGGAGCTGTTTTTT | CASSRGGTGELFF
TRBD2 | TRBJ2-1 | TRBV11-2 | NA | TGTGCCAGCAGACACAGCGGGGGGAATTCCTACAATGAGCAGTTCTTC | CASRHSGGNSYNEQFF
NA | TRBJ1-1 | TRBV5-6 | NA | TGTGCCAGCAGCAATACGGGTCTTGAAGCTTTCTTT | CASSNTGLEAFF
TRBD2 | TRBJ2-5 | TRBV13 | NA | TGTGCCAGCAGCTTATCGGGACTAGCAACGGAAGAGACCCAGTACTTC | CASSLSGLATEETQYF
TRBD2 | TRBJ2-3 | TRBV13 | NA | TGTGCCAGCAGCCTGGGACTAGCGGGGGGACCTAGCACAGATACGCAGTATTTT | CASSLGLAGGPSTDTQYF
NA | TRBJ1-3 | TRBV4-1 | NA | TGCGCCAGCAGCCATCCCAGTGGCACCATATATTTT | CASSHPSGTIYF
TRBD2 | TRBJ2-5 | TRBV6-1 | NA | TGTGCCAGCAGTCAAGGGACTAGCTGGGCGATAGAGACCCAGTACTTC | CASSQGTSWAIETQYF
NA | TRBJ2-7 | TRBV10-2 | NA | TGCGCCAGCAGTGAAAGGAGGGCTGAATACGAGCAGTACTTC | CASSERRAEYEQYF
NA | TRBJ1-5 | TRBV6-5 | NA | TGTGCCAGCAACCCACTCGGGGGGCCCCAGCATTTT | CASNPLGGPQHF